This T cell receptor (beta chain) was obtained from a study of blood T cell repertoires in COVID-19. The wider study: Researchers got acute and convalescent COVID-19 samples from the United States, Italy and Spain.

Some clones are missing from TCRdb's copy, which holds only in-frame ones; the method was immunoSEQ multiplex PCR. Found here are about 440,000 clones, around 91% of them singletons; the top ten hold approximately 0.55%. CDR3 length: 14 residues. V was clipped by 0 bases and J by 6 bases, with 12 bases between them. Per germline, CDR1 KGHSH and CDR2 LQKENI. Participants, 18 to 89 years old, spanned about two dozen US areas. This chain links TRBV18 with TRBJ2-7, with no clear D. The clonotype comes from a man between 18 and 35 years old who had recovered from COVID-19. Sequenced: PBMCs or T cells enriched from blood (not recorded which). CDR3 nucleotide sequence: TGTGCCAGCTCACCACCAGCCGGTCCGGGCGAGCAGTACTTC. As protein: CASSPPAGPGEQYF.